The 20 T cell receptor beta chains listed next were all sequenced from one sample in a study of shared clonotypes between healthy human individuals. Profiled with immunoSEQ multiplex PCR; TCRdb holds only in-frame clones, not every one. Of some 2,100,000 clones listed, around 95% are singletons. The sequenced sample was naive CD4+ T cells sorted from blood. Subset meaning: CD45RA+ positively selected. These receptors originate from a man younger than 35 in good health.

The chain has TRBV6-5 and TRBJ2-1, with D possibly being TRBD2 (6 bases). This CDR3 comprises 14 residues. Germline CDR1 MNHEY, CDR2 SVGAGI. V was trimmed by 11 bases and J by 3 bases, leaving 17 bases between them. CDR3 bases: TGTGCCGTCATCGGAGGGCAAAGCTACAATGAGCAGTTCTTC. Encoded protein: CAVIGGQSYNEQFF.

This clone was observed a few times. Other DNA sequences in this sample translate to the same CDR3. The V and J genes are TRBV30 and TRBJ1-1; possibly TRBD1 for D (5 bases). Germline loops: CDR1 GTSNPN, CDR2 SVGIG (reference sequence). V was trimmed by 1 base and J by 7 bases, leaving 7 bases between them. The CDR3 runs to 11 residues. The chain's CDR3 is CAWSGDSEAFF. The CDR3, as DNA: TGTGCCTGGAGTGGAGACAGTGAAGCTTTCTTT.

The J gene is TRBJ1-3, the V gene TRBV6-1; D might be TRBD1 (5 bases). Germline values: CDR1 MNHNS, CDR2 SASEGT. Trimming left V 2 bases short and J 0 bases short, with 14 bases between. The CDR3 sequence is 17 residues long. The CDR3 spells CASSERPGDLSGNTIYF. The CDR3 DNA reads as TGTGCCAGCAGTGAACGTCCGGGGGACCTCTCTGGAAACACCATATATTTT.

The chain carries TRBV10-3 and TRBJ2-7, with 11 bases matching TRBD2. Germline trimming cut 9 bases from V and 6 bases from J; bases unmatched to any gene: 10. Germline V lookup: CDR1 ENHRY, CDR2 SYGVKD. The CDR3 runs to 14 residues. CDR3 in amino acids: CAISELAGEVEQYF. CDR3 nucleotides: TGTGCCATATCCGAACTAGCGGGGGAGGTCGAGCAGTACTTC.

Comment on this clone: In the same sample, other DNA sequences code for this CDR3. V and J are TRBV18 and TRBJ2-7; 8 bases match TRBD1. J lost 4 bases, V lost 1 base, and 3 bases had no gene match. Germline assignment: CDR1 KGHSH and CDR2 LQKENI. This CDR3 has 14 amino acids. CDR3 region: CASSPQNRGYEQYF. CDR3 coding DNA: TGTGCCAGCTCACCACAGAACAGGGGGTACGAGCAGTACTTC.

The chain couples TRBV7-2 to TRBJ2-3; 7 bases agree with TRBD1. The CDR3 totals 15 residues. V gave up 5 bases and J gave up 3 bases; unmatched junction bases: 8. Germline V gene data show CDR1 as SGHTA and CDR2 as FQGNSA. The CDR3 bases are TGTGCCAGCAGCCCCGACAGGGCGGTAACAGATACGCAGTATTTT. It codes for CASSPDRAVTDTQYF.

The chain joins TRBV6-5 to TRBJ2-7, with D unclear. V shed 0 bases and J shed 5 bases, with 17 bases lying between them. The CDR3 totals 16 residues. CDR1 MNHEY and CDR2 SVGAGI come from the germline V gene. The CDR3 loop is CASSYSSLLARNEQYF. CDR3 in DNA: TGTGCCAGCAGTTACTCTTCCCTATTGGCTCGGAACGAGCAGTACTTC.

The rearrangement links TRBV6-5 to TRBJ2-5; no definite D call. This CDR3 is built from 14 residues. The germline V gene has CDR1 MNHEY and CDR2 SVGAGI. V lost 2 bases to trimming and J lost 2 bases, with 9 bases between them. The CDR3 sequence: CASSYGLRQETQYF. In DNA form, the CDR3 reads TGTGCCAGCAGTTACGGGCTCCGACAAGAGACCCAGTACTTC.

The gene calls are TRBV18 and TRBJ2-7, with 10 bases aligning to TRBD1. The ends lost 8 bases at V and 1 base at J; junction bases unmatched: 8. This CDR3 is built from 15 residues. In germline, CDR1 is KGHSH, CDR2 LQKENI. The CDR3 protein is CASATGTGVSYEQYF. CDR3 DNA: TGTGCCAGCGCCACCGGGACAGGGGTATCCTACGAGCAGTACTTC.

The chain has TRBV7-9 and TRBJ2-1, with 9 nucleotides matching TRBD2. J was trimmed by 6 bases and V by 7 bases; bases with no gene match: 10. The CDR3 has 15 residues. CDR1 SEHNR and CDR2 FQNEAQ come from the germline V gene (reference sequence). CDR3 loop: CASNTVAGALNEQFF. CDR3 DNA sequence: TGTGCCAGCAACACTGTAGCGGGAGCCCTCAATGAGCAGTTCTTC.

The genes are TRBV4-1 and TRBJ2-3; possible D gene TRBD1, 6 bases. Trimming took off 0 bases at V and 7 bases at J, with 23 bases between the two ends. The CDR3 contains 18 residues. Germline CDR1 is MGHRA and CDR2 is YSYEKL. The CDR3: CASSQDPLSGYGGNTQYF. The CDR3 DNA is TGCGCCAGCAGCCAAGATCCCTTATCCGGATATGGGGGCAATACGCAGTATTTT.

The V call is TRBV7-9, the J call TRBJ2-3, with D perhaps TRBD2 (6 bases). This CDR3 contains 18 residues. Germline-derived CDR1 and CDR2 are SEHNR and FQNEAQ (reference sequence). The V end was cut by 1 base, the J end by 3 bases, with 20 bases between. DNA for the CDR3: TGTGCCAGCAGCTTAGGGAGGTACTGGACTAAAGGTACAGATACGCAGTATTTT. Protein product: CASSLGRYWTKGTDTQYF.

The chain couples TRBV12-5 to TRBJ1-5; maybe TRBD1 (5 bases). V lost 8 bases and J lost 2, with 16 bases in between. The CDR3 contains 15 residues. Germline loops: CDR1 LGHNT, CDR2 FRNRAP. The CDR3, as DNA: TGTGCTAGTTCCCCGGGGGATGGCGGCAATCAGCCCCAGCATTTT. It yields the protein CASSPGDGGNQPQHF.

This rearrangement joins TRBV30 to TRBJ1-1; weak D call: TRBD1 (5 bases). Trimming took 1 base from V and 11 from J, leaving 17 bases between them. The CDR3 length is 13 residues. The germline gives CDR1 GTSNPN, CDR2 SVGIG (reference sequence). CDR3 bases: TGTGCCTGGAGTGAGCGACAGCGCACGGGGGCTTTCTTT. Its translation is CAWSERQRTGAFF.

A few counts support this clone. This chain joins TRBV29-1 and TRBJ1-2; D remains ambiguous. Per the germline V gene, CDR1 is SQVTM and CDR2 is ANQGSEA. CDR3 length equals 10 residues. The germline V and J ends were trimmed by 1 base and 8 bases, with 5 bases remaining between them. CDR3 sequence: CSVEGNGYTF. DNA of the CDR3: TGCAGCGTTGAAGGGAACGGCTACACCTTC.

The CDR3 reads CASSLGLAGPNTGELFF. The CDR3 nucleotides are TGTGCCAGCAGCTTAGGACTAGCGGGACCGAACACCGGGGAGCTGTTTTTT. The chain joins TRBV11-3 to TRBJ2-2, with TRBD2 matching over 11 bases. The germline gives CDR1 SGHNT, CDR2 YENEEA. The V gene end was trimmed by 1 base and the J gene end by 0 bases; junction bases not matched to a gene: 1. The CDR3 contains 17 residues.

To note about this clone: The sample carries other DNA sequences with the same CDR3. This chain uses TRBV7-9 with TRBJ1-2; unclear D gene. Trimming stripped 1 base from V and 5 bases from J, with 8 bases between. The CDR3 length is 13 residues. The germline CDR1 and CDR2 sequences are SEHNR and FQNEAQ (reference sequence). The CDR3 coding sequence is TGTGCCAGCAGCTTAGTAGGCGGGTATGGCTACACCTTC. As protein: CASSLVGGYGYTF.

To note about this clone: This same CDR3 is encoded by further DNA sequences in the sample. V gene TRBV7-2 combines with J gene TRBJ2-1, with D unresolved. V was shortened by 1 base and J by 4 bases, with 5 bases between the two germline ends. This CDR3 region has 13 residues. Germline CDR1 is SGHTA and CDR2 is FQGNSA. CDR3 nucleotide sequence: TGTGCCAGCAGCTTAGACCGGTACAATGAGCAGTTCTTC. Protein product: CASSLDRYNEQFF.

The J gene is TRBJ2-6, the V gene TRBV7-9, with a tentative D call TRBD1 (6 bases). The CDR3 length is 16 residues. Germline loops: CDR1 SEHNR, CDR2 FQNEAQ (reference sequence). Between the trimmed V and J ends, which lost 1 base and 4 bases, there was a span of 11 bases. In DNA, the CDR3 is TGTGCCAGCAGCTTAGTAGGGGGTGGCGGGGCCAACGTCCTGACTTTC. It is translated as CASSLVGGGGANVLTF. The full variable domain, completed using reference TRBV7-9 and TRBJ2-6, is DTGVSQNPRHKITKRGQNVTFRCDPISEHNRLYWYRQTLGQGPEFLTYFQNEAQLEKSRLLSDRFSAERPKGSFSTLEIQRTEQGDSAMYLCASSLVGGGGANVLTFGAGSRLTVL.

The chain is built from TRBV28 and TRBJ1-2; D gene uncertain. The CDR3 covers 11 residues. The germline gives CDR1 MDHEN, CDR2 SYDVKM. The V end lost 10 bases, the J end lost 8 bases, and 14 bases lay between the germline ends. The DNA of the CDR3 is TGTGCCATCGAGACGGAGCGCGGCTACACCTTC. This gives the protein CAIETERGYTF.